This record looks at one T cell receptor beta chain sequence and its context. Its target is not known. The entry originates in a study of shared clonotypes between healthy human individuals. Clones were sequenced by immunoSEQ multiplex PCR, and TCRdb holds only the in-frame ones, with some missing. Found here are approximately 640,000 clones, approximately 75% of them singletons; the top ten hold under 2%. Study-wide results and limits: Larger richness was generally estimated for naive than memory subsets.

This CDR3 has 16 amino acids. V was pared by 5 bases and J by 1 base, with 8 bases of the junction left unmatched. Germline V gene data show CDR1 as SGHAT and CDR2 as FQDESV (reference sequence). The chain employs TRBV11-1 and TRBJ1-1, with TRBD1 matching over 9 bases. The receptor comes from a young woman in good health. Sample: memory CD4+ T cells sorted from blood. Regarding subset: CD45RA-negative fraction. The CDR3 DNA reads as TGTGCCAGCAGCCCCAGGACAGGGGCAGGGAACACTGAAGCTTTCTTT. Its translation is CASSPRTGAGNTEAFF.